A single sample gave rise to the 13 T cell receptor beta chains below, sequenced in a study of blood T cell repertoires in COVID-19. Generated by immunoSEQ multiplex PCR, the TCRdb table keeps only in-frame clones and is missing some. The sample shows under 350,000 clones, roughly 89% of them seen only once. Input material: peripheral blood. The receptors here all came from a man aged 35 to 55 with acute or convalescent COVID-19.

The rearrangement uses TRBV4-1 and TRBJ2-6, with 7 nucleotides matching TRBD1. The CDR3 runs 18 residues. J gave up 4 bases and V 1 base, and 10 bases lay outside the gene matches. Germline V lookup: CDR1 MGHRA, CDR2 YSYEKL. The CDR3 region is CASSQADRAVGGANVLTF. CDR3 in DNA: TGCGCCAGCAGCCAAGCCGACAGGGCAGTAGGCGGGGCCAACGTCCTGACTTTC.

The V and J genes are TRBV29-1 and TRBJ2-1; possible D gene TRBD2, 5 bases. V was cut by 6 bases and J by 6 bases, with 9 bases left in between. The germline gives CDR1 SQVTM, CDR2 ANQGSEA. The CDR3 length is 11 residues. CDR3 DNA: TGCAGCGTGGGAGCAGTCAATGAGCAGTTCTTC. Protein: CSVGAVNEQFF.

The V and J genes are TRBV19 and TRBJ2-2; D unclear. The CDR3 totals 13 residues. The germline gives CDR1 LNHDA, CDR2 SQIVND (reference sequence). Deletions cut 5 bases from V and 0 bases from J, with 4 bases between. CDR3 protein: CASSLANTGELFF. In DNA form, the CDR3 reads TGTGCCAGTAGTCTCGCGAACACCGGGGAGCTGTTTTTT.

As DNA, the CDR3 is TGCAGTGCGCAGACAGGGGGAGGCTACACCTTC. Its translation: CSAQTGGGYTF. The rearrangement links TRBV20-1 to TRBJ1-2, with TRBD1 matching 9 bases. There are 11 residues in the CDR3. Per germline, CDR1 DFQATT and CDR2 SNEGSKA (reference sequence). V lost 6 bases and J lost 8; bases outside the gene matches: 4.

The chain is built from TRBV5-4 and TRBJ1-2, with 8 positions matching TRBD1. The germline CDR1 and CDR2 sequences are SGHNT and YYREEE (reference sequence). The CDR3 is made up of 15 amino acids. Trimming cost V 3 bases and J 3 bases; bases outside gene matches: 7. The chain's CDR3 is CASSSPPTGDYGYTF. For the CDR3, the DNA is TGTGCCAGCAGCTCCCCCCCGACAGGGGACTATGGCTACACCTTC.

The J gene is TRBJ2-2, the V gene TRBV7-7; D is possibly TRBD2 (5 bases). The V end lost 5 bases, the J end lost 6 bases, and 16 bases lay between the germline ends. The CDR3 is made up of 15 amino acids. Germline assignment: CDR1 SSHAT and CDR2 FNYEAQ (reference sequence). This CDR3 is CASSPELVIAGELFF. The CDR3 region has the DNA TGTGCCAGCAGCCCAGAACTAGTTATTGCCGGGGAGCTGTTTTTT.

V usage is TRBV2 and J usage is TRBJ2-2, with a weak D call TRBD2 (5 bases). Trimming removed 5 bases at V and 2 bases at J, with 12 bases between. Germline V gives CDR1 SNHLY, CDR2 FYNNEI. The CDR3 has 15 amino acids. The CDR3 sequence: CASSSTGLNTGELFF. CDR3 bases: TGTGCCAGCAGTTCCACTGGACTTAACACCGGGGAGCTGTTTTTT.

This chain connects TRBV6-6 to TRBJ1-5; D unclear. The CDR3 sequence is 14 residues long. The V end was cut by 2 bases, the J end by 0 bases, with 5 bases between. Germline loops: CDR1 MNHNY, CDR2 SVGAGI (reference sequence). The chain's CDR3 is CASSYANSNQPQHF. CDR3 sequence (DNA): TGTGCCAGCAGTTACGCGAATAGCAATCAGCCCCAGCATTTT.

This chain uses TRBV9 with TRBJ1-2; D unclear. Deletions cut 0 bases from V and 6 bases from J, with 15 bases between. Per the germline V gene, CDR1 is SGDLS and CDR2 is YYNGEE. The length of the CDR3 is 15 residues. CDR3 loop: CASSVGGGPQDGYTF. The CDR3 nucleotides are TGTGCCAGCAGCGTAGGGGGAGGGCCCCAAGATGGCTACACCTTC.

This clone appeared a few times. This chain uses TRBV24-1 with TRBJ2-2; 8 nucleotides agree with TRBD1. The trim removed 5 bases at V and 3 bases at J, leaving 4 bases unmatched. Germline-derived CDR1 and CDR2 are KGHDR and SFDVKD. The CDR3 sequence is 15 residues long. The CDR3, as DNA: TGTGCCACCAGTGTACAGGGGGAAGACACCGGGGAGCTGTTTTTT. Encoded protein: CATSVQGEDTGELFF.

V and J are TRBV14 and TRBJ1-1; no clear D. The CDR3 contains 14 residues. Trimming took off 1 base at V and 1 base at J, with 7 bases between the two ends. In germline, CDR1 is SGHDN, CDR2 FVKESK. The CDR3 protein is CASSQVWANTEAFF. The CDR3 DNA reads TGTGCCAGCAGCCAAGTCTGGGCGAACACTGAAGCTTTCTTT.

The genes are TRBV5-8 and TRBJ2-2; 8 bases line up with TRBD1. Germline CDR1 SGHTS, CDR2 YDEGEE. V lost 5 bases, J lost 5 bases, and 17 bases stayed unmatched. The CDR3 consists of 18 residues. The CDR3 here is CASSTVRGRGSGTGELFF. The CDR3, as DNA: TGTGCCAGCAGTACCGTCAGGGGGCGCGGTTCCGGGACCGGGGAGCTGTTTTTT.

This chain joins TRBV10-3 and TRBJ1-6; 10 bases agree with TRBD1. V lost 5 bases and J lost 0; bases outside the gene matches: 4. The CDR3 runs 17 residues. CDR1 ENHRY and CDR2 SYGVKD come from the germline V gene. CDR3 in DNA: TGTGCCATCAGTCCCCGGGACAGGGGCTCCTATAATTCACCCCTCCACTTT. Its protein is CAISPRDRGSYNSPLHF.